These 20 T cell receptor beta chains were all obtained from the same sample, sequenced in a study of blood T cell repertoires in COVID-19. The assay was immunoSEQ multiplex PCR, and TCRdb's table has in-frame clones only and misses some. This table has around 100,000 clones, more than 65% appearing once. The source material was peripheral blood. The receptors derive from a man between 65 and 85 years old with active or convalescent COVID-19.

The CDR3 region has the DNA TGTGCCACCAGCAGAGACCCGACAGGGGACACTGAAGCTTTCTTT. This gives the protein CATSRDPTGDTEAFF. The rearrangement uses TRBV15 and TRBJ1-1; the match to TRBD1 covers 8 bases. CDR3 length: 15 residues. The germline V gene encodes CDR1 LNHNV and CDR2 YYDKDF (reference sequence). V gave up 0 bases and J gave up 3 bases; unmatched junction bases: 3. The whole variable domain, filled in from reference TRBV15 and TRBJ1-1, reads DAMVIQNPRYQVTQFGKPVTLSCSQTLNHNVMYWYQQKSSQAPKLLFHYYDKDFNNEADTPDNFQSRRPNTSFCFLDIRSPGLGDTAMYLCATSRDPTGDTEAFFGQGTRLTVV.

The chain combines TRBV9 with TRBJ1-1; D uncertain. Germline assignment: CDR1 SGDLS and CDR2 YYNGEE. This CDR3 contains 11 residues. V lost 4 bases to trimming and J lost 7 bases, with 8 bases between them. Here the CDR3 DNA reads TGTGCCAGCAGCCCACTGAGTGAAGCTTTCTTT. Its protein product is CASSPLSEAFF.

V gene TRBV11-2 combines with J gene TRBJ1-6; D may be TRBD1 (5 bases). The CDR3 has 17 residues. Trimming left V 5 bases short and J 6 bases short, with 20 bases between. CDR1 SGHAT and CDR2 FQNNGV come from the germline V gene. In DNA, the CDR3 is TGTGCCAGCAGCCCCCGTGGCGGGGGTTATAGTAATTCACCCCTCCACTTT. As protein: CASSPRGGGYSNSPLHF. The full variable domain, its missing parts supplied by reference TRBV11-2 and TRBJ1-6, is EAGVAQSPRYKIIEKRQSVAFWCNPISGHATLYWYQQILGQGPKLLIQFQNNGVVDDSQLPKDRFSAERLKGVDSTLKIQPAKLEDSAVYLCASSPRGGGYSNSPLHFGNGTRLTVT.

The rearrangement uses TRBV7-8 and TRBJ2-1, with D possibly TRBD2 on 5 matching bases. Germline CDR1 and CDR2: SGHVS and FQNEAQ. The V and J ends lost 3 bases and 5 bases respectively, with 14 bases between them. The CDR3 runs 15 residues. The CDR3 DNA is TGTGCCAGCAGCTTTCTAGCCAACATTAACAATGAGCAGTTCTTC. This sequence encodes CASSFLANINNEQFF.

This chain joins TRBV7-2 and TRBJ2-7, with TRBD1 identical over 8 bases. Germline V gene data show CDR1 as SGHTA and CDR2 as FQGNSA. This CDR3 is 14 amino acids long. The V gene end was trimmed by 3 bases and the J gene end by 2 bases; junction bases not matched to a gene: 3. CDR3 DNA sequence: TGTGCCAGCAGCTTGACAGGGGCTCCCTACGAGCAGTACTTC. As protein: CASSLTGAPYEQYF.

The rearrangement joins TRBV6-5 to TRBJ2-7; D gene ambiguous. The CDR3 totals 13 residues. Trimming pared 5 bases from V and 2 bases from J, leaving 10 bases between. Per germline, CDR1 MNHEY and CDR2 SVGAGI. CDR3: CASSIYITYEQYF. Written as DNA, the CDR3 is TGTGCCAGCAGTATCTATATAACCTACGAGCAGTACTTC.

The chain joins TRBV6-2 or TRBV6-3 to TRBJ1-2, with unresolved D. Germline V gene lookup returns CDR1 MNHEY and CDR2 SVGEGT. The V gene lost 6 bases and the J gene lost 7 bases, with 15 bases spanning the gap. The CDR3 is made up of 13 amino acids. The DNA of the CDR3 is TGTGCCAGCAGCCCGCCTTCTTGGGCTGGCTACACCTTC. Encoded protein: CASSPPSWAGYTF.

The chain combines TRBV9 with TRBJ2-2, with 9 bases matching TRBD1. Losses at the gene ends were 3 bases for V and 3 bases for J; bases not matched to a gene: 12. The CDR3 consists of 18 residues. CDR1 and CDR2 from the germline V gene are SGDLS and YYNGEE. The CDR3 loop reads CASSGRNQGTGHTGELFF. CDR3 nucleotide sequence: TGTGCCAGCAGCGGTAGGAACCAGGGGACAGGGCACACCGGGGAGCTGTTTTTT.

This clone was counted ten times or more. The gene calls are TRBV11-2 and TRBJ2-3; 9 bases align to TRBD1. The CDR3 is 17 amino acids. From germline, CDR1 is SGHAT and CDR2 FQNNGV. Trimming removed 2 bases from V and 2 bases from J; junction bases left unmatched: 8. Written as DNA, the CDR3 is TGTGCCAGCAGCTTATGGCCGGGACAGGGTTTCACAGATACGCAGTATTTT. Its translation is CASSLWPGQGFTDTQYF.

In this sample, this clone turned up a few times. The chain carries TRBV9 and TRBJ1-3, with 7 bases matching TRBD1. The V segment lost 3 bases and the J segment 5 bases; nucleotides outside the gene matches: 14. CDR1 is SGDLS, CDR2 YYNGEE, per germline. The CDR3 sequence is 17 residues long. In DNA form, the CDR3 reads TGTGCCAGCAGCGCGGATTGGTTCCGGGACAGCCGAAACACCATATATTTT. It specifies CASSADWFRDSRNTIYF.

This clone was picked up many times. The V and J genes are TRBV28 and TRBJ1-2; D may be TRBD1 (5 bases). CDR3 length: 14 amino acids. Trimming took 2 bases from V and 6 from J, leaving 13 bases between them. Germline V CDR1 and CDR2: MDHEN, SYDVKM. The DNA of the CDR3 is TGTGCCAGCAGTTTAAGGGGAGGCTTTGATGGCTACACCTTC. Translated, it gives CASSLRGGFDGYTF.

This chain links TRBV28 with TRBJ2-2; the D gene is possibly TRBD2 (6 bases). Germline values: CDR1 MDHEN, CDR2 SYDVKM. Trimming pared 6 bases from V and 3 bases from J, leaving 14 bases between. CDR3 length equals 15 residues. The CDR3 region has the DNA TGTGCCAGCAGACCTCGGGGGACTTACACCGGGGAGCTGTTTTTT. Translated: CASRPRGTYTGELFF.

The chain recombines TRBV28 with TRBJ1-6; 9 positions match TRBD1. Germline values: CDR1 MDHEN, CDR2 SYDVKM. The CDR3 length is 14 residues. The V gene end was trimmed by 6 bases and the J gene end by 7 bases; junction bases not matched to a gene: 4. This CDR3 reads CASSLGQGNSPLHF. DNA of the CDR3: TGTGCCAGCAGCCTAGGACAGGGGAATTCACCCCTCCACTTT. Looking up the rest from reference TRBV28 and TRBJ1-6 gives the full variable domain: DVKVTQSSRYLVKRTGEKVFLECVQDMDHENMFWYRQDPGLGLRLIYFSYDVKMKEKGDIPEGYSVSREKKERFSLILESASTNQTSMYLCASSLGQGNSPLHFGNGTRLTVT.

The chain is built from TRBV14 and TRBJ2-7; D might be TRBD1 (6 bases). This CDR3 region has 15 residues. With 0 bases removed from V and 5 bases from J, the gap between germline ends came to 14 bases. The germline V gene encodes CDR1 SGHDN and CDR2 FVKESK. This chain's CDR3 is CASSQDHRRTDEQYF. CDR3 DNA: TGTGCCAGCAGCCAAGATCACAGGAGGACAGACGAGCAGTACTTC.

The genes are TRBV7-2 and TRBJ1-2, with TRBD1 matching over 7 bases. The CDR3 totals 14 residues. With 1 base clipped from V and 6 bases from J, the junction kept 5 bases outside the gene matches. The germline V gene encodes CDR1 SGHTA and CDR2 FQGNSA. This CDR3 reads CASSLERDRDGYTF. CDR3 coding DNA: TGTGCCAGCAGCTTAGAAAGAGACAGGGATGGCTACACCTTC.

V and J are TRBV15 and TRBJ2-1; the D is unclear. The CDR3 consists of 15 residues. Germline CDR1 is LNHNV and CDR2 is YYDKDF (reference sequence). V lost 0 bases to trimming and J lost 10 bases, with 16 bases between them. The CDR3 DNA follows: TGTGCCACCAGCAGAGATAGACTCCCCCTCGCGGAGCAGTTCTTC. Protein product: CATSRDRLPLAEQFF.

The chain carries TRBV15 and TRBJ2-1, with 8 bases matching TRBD2. The CDR3 covers 17 residues. Germline V gene data show CDR1 as LNHNV and CDR2 as YYDKDF (reference sequence). The J segment lost 8 bases and the V segment lost 0 bases, leaving 12 bases of the junction unmatched. CDR3 nucleotides: TGTGCCACCAGCAGAGAGGGGCGGGGGGACCTTGAGGATGAGCAGTTCTTC. It translates to CATSREGRGDLEDEQFF.

The J gene is TRBJ2-7, the V gene TRBV6-5, with 7 nucleotides matching TRBD1. V lost 7 bases to trimming and J lost 0 bases; unmatched junction nucleotides: 6. There are 14 residues in the CDR3. Looked up from germline, CDR1 is MNHEY and CDR2 is SVGAGI. The CDR3: CASNRQGTSYEQYF. CDR3 DNA sequence: TGTGCCAGCAACCGACAGGGTACCTCCTACGAGCAGTACTTC.

The chain recombines TRBV6-4 with TRBJ2-3, with 9 bases lining up with TRBD2. After removal of 4 bases from V and 4 bases from J, the junction contained 6 bases not matched to a gene. The germline V gene has CDR1 MRHNA and CDR2 SNTAGT. The CDR3 is 15 residues long. The CDR3 DNA follows: TGTGCCAGCAGTGTCATAGCGGGAGCGGCAGATACGCAGTATTTT. It is translated as CASSVIAGAADTQYF.

J is TRBJ2-1 and V is TRBV28, with TRBD1 matching over 9 bases. V dropped 6 bases and J dropped 6; count of bases not matched to a gene: 6. The CDR3 sequence is 14 residues long. Germline V gene sequence: CDR1 MDHEN, CDR2 SYDVKM. The CDR3 loop reads CASSRDRVVNEQFF. CDR3 bases: TGTGCCAGCAGCCGGGACAGGGTTGTCAATGAGCAGTTCTTC.